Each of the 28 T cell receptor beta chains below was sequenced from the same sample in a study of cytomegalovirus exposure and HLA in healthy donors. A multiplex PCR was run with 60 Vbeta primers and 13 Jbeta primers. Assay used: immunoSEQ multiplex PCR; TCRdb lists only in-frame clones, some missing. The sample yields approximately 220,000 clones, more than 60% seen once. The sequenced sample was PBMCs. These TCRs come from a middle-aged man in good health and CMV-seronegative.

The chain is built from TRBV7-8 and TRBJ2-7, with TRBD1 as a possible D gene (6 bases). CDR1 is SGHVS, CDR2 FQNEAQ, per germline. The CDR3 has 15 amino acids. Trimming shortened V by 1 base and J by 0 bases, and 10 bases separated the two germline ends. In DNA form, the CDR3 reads TGTGCCAGCAGCTTAGATCCAGGGGACTCCTACGAGCAGTACTTC. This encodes CASSLDPGDSYEQYF.

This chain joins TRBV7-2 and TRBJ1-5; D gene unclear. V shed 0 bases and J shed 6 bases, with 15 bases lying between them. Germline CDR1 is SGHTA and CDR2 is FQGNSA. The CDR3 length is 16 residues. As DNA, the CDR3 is TGTGCCAGCAGCTTAGCTAGATCCGGGAAAACTCAGCCCCAGCATTTT. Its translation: CASSLARSGKTQPQHF.

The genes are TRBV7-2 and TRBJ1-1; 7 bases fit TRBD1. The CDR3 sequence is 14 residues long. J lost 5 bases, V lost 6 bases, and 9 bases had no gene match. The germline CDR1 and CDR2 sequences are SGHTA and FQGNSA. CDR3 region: CASRQAGGWTEAFF. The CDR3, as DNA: TGTGCCAGCAGGCAGGCAGGGGGATGGACTGAAGCTTTCTTT.

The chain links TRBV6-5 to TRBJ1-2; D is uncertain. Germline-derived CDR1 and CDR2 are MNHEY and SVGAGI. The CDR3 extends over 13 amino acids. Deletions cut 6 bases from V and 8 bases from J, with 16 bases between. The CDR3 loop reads CASSQLGESGYTF. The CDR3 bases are TGTGCCAGCAGCCAACTCGGGGAAAGCGGCTACACCTTC.

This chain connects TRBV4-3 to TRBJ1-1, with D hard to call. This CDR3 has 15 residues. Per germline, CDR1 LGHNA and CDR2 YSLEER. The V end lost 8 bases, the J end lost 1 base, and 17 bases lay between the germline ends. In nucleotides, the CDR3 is TGCGCCAGCGGATCAGACCGGCGGGGGAACACTGAAGCTTTCTTT. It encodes CASGSDRRGNTEAFF.

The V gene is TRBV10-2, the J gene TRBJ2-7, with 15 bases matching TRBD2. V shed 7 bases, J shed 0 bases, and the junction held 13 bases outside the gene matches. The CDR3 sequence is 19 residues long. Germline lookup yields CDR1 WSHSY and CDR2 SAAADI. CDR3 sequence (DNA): TGCGCCAGCACAACGGGACTAGCGGGAGGACTACCCTTCTCCTACGAGCAGTACTTC. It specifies CASTTGLAGGLPFSYEQYF.

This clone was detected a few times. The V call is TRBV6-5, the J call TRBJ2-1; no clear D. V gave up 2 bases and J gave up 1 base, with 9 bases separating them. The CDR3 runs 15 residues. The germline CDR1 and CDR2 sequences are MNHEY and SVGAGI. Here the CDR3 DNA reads TGTGCCAGCAGTTACGTGCCGGTGTCCTACAATGAGCAGTTCTTC. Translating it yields CASSYVPVSYNEQFF.

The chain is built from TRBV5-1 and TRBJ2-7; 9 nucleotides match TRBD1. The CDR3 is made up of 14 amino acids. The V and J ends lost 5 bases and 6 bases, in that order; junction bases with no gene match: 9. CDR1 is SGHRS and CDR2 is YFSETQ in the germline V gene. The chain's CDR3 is CASRVGTGLGEQYF. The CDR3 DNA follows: TGCGCCAGCAGGGTAGGGACAGGGTTGGGCGAGCAGTACTTC.

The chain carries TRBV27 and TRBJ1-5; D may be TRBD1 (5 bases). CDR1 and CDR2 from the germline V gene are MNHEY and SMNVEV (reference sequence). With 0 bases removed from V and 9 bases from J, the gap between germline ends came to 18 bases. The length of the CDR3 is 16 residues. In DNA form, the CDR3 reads TGTGCCAGCAGTTTATCCCCCGGGGCGGGGAGTGGGCCCCAGCATTTT. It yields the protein CASSLSPGAGSGPQHF.

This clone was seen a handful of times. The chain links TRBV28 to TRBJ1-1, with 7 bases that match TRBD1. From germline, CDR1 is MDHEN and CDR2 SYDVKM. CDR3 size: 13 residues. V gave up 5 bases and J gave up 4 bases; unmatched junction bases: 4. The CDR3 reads CASSAGGPTEAFF. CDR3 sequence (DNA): TGTGCCAGCAGTGCAGGGGGGCCCACTGAAGCTTTCTTT.

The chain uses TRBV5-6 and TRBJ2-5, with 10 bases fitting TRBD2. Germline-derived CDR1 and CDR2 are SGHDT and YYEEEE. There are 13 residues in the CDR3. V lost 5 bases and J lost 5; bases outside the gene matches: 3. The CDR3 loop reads CASSHSGGETQYF. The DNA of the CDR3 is TGTGCCAGCAGTCATAGCGGGGGGGAGACCCAGTACTTC.

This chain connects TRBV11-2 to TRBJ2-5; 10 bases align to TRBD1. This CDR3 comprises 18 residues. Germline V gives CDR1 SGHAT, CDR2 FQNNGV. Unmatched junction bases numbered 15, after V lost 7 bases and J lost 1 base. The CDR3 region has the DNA TGTGCCAGCAAAATACGAAGTGGGACAGGGGTTGGCCAAGAGACCCAGTACTTC. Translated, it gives CASKIRSGTGVGQETQYF.

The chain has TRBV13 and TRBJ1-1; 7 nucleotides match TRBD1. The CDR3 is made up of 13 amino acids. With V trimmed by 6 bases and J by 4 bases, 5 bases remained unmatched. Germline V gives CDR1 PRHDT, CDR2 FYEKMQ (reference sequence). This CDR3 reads CASRSDRATEAFF. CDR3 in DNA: TGTGCCAGCAGGTCCGACAGGGCCACTGAAGCTTTCTTT.

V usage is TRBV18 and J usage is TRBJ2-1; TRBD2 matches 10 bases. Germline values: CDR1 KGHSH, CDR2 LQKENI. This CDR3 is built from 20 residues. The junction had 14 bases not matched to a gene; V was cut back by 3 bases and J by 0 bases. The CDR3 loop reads CASSPRSGGPRGSSYNEQFF. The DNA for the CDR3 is TGTGCCAGCTCACCTCGTAGCGGGGGGCCTCGAGGTAGCTCCTACAATGAGCAGTTCTTC.

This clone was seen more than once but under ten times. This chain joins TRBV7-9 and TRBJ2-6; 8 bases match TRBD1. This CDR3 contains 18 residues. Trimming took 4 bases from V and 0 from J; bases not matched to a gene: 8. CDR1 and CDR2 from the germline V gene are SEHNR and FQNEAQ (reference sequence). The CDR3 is CASSSLRGPPSGANVLTF. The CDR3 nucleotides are TGTGCCAGCAGCTCACTCAGGGGGCCTCCCTCTGGGGCCAACGTCCTGACTTTC.

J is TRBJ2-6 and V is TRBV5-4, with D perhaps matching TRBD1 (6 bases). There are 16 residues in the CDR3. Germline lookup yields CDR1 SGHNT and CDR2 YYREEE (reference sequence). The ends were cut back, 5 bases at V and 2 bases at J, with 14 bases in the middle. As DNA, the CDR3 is TGTGCCAGCAGTCTGACAGGCAGTGCTGGGGCCAACGTCCTGACTTTC. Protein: CASSLTGSAGANVLTF. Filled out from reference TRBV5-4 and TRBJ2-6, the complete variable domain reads ETGVTQSPTHLIKTRGQQVTLRCSSQSGHNTVSWYQQALGQGPQFIFQYYREEENGRGNFPPRFSGLQFPNYSSELNVNALELDDSALYLCASSLTGSAGANVLTFGAGSRLTVL.

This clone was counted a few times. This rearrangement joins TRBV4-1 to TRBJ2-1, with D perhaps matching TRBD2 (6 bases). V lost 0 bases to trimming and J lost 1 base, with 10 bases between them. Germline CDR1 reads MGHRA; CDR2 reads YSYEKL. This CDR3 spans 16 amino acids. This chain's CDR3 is CASSQEEGWSYNEQFF. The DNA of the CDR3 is TGCGCCAGCAGCCAAGAGGAGGGGTGGTCCTACAATGAGCAGTTCTTC.

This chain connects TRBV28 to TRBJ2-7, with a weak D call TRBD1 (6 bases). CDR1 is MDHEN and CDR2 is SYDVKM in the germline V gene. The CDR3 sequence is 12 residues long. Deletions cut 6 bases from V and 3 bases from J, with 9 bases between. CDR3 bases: TGTGCCAGCAGGAGGGGGTTCTACGAGCAGTACTTC. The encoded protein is CASRRGFYEQYF. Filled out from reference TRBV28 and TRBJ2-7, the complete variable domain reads DVKVTQSSRYLVKRTGEKVFLECVQDMDHENMFWYRQDPGLGLRLIYFSYDVKMKEKGDIPEGYSVSREKKERFSLILESASTNQTSMYLCASRRGFYEQYFGPGTRLTVT.

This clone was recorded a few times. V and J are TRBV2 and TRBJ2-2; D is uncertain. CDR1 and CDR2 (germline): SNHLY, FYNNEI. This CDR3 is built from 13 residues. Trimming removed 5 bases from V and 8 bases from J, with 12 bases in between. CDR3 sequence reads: CASSLALMGELFF. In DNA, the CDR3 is TGTGCCAGCAGTTTGGCTTTGATGGGGGAGCTGTTTTTT. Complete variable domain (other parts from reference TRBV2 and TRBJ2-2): EPEVTQTPSHQVTQMGQEVILRCVPISNHLYFYWYRQILGQKVEFLVSFYNNEISEKSEIFDDQFSVERPDGSNFTLKIRSTKLEDSAMYFCASSLALMGELFFGEGSRLTVL.

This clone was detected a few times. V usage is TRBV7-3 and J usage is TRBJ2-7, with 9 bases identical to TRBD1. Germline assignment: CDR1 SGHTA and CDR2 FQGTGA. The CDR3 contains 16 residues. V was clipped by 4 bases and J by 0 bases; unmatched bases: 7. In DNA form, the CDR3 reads TGTGCCAGCAGCTCTGTTGGACAGGGGAGCTCCTACGAGCAGTACTTC. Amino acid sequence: CASSSVGQGSSYEQYF.

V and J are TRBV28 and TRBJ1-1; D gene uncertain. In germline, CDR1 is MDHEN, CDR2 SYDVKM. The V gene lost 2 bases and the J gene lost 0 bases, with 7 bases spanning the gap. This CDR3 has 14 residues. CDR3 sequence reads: CASSLEGVNTEAFF. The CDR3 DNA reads TGTGCCAGCAGTTTAGAGGGCGTGAACACTGAAGCTTTCTTT.

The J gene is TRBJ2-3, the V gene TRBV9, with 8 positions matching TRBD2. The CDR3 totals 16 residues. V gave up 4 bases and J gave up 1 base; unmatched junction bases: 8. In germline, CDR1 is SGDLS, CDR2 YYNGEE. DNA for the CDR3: TGTGCCAGCAGCTCCCGGACTAGCAGCCGCACAGATACGCAGTATTTT. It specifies CASSSRTSSRTDTQYF.

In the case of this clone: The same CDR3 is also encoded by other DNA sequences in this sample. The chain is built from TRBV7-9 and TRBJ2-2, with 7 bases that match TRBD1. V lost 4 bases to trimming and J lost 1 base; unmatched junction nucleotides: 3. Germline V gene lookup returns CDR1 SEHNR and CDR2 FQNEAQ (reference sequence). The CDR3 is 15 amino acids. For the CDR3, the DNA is TGTGCCAGCAGCTCCCGACAGGGGAACACCGGGGAGCTGTTTTTT. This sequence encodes CASSSRQGNTGELFF. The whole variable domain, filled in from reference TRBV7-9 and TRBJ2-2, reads DTGVSQNPRHKITKRGQNVTFRCDPISEHNRLYWYRQTLGQGPEFLTYFQNEAQLEKSRLLSDRFSAERPKGSFSTLEIQRTEQGDSAMYLCASSSRQGNTGELFFGEGSRLTVL.

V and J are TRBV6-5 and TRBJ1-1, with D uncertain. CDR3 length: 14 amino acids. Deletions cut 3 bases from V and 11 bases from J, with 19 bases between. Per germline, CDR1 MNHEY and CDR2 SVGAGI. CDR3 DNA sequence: TGTGCCAGCAGTTATTCCGTTTCGGTTGGTATGGCTTTCTTT. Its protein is CASSYSVSVGMAFF.

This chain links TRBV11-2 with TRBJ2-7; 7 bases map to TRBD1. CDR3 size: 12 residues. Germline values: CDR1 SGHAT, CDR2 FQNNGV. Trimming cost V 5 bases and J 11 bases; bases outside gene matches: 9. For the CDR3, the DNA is TGTGCCAGCAGCATCCTCACCAGGGGGAAGTACTTC. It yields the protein CASSILTRGKYF.

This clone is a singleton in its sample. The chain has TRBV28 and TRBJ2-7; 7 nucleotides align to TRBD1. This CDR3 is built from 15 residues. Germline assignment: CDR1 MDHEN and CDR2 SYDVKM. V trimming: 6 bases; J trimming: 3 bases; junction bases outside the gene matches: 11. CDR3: CASSLTRDSHYEQYF. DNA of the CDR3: TGTGCCAGCAGCTTGACCCGGGACAGCCACTACGAGCAGTACTTC.

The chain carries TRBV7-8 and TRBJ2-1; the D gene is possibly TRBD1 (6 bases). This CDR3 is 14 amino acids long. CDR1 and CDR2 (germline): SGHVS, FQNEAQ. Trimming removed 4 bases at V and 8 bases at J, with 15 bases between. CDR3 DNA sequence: TGTGCCAGCAGCTCCGGACAGACAACGGATGAGCAGTTCTTC. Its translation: CASSSGQTTDEQFF.

The CDR3 here is CASSERGLANYEQYF. As DNA, the CDR3 is TGTGCCAGCAGTGAAAGGGGACTAGCGAACTACGAGCAGTACTTC. The chain links TRBV2 to TRBJ2-7; 10 bases agree with TRBD2. CDR1 SNHLY and CDR2 FYNNEI come from the germline V gene. The CDR3 contains 15 residues. Unmatched junction bases numbered 4, after V lost 2 bases and J lost 3 bases.